The entry that follows covers one TCR beta chain sequence. The target antigen is unknown. These data belong to a study of STAT5B mutations in CD4+ large granular lymphocyte leukemia. Whole-study findings and limits: 25% of private leukemic clonotypes occurred rarely in other patients' non-leukemic repertoires. Patient CD4-sorted repertoires stayed more clonal than healthy ones after leukemic-clone removal.

The survey-level immunoSEQ assay was used. This table comes from immunoSEQ multiplex PCR, and its TCRdb copy is limited to in-frame clones, with some not included. This sample has about 32,000 clones, with around 81% found just once. This receptor was taken from a human donor in good health. The material sequenced was CD4+ T cells from blood buffy coats.

The chain's CDR3 is CASRAGFSSYEQYF. CDR3 DNA: TGCGCCAGCAGAGCGGGGTTCAGCTCCTACGAGCAGTACTTC. The rearrangement links TRBV5-1 to TRBJ2-7, with 7 nucleotides matching TRBD2. V lost 5 bases to trimming and J lost 0 bases; unmatched junction nucleotides: 5. The germline CDR1 and CDR2 sequences are SGHRS and YFSETQ. CDR3 size: 14 residues.